Detailed here is one T cell receptor (beta chain). This clone's antigen is unknown. No much larger clone is present one base from it, and per-base qualities are unavailable. CDR1 LGHNA and CDR2 YSLEER are derived from the germline V gene. The CDR3 has 15 amino acids, counting the end cysteine and phenylalanine. CDR3 DNA only is kept here, 45 bases in frame from base 1. Trimming takes 6 bases from V and 4 bases from J, and the germline ends sit 18 bases apart. Donors formed part of the validation cohort, which comprised 120 subjects and was distinct from the first cohort of several hundred subjects. The entry originates in a study of cytomegalovirus exposure and HLA in healthy donors (TCRdb year 2017). For the study in its entirety: The 650 to 750 repertoires of the first cohort and the 95 to 150 validation repertoires were produced on the same platform, according to a later analysis. The study aimed to test whether signatures of past pathogen exposure could be identified by cataloging public T cell receptors. Along with the roughly 700-subject first cohort, a separate validation cohort of roughly 110 different subjects was used. To predict cytomegalovirus infection status, the study brought together high-throughput TCR immunosequencing, statistical association of individual TCRs with disease status, and machine learning. On the study overall, not on this receptor specifically: A later analysis lacked HLA typing for the validation cohort, so it scored co-occurrence in that cohort across all 110 or so repertoires. A few of the identified cytomegalovirus-associated TCR beta chains were confirmed in vitro to be specific for cytomegalovirus antigens. Across donors, most TCR sequences were observed very rarely, whereas some public TCRs were present in many individuals. In both the original and validation cohorts, the classifier was reported to diagnose cytomegalovirus status with high specificity and sensitivity. The study gave a list of under 200 TCR beta chains associated with cytomegalovirus. Of the cluster scores, roughly 95% were above 0 in a later analysis, which found that TCRs clustered in the first cohort also tended to co-occur in the approximately 120 validation repertoires. According to the authors, the approach could potentially be generalized to other disease states and immunological phenotypes.

Library generation was performed with the immunoSEQ multiplex PCR assay. From the authors' description of their analysis: A statistical classification framework was built to diagnose cytomegalovirus status from the catalog of TCR beta chain sequences. This immuneACCESS table, as held by TCRdb, lists in-frame sequences with V and J called but not all clones. Of the missing ones, under half trace to an unresolved V gene in checked studies; the others have no known cause. Clone size and V and J calls were adopted from that table, with D and trimming inferred from the DNA. The sample data list 45,000 to 65,000 clones, and 75% to 90% of these were observed just once. Of the sample, roughly 15% is held by the ten largest clones.

The specimen sequenced was PBMCs. In this chain, TRBV4-3 is recombined with TRBJ1-2, with a tentative D gene TRBD1 over 5 matching bases. The receptor was derived from a woman under 30 in good health and CMV-seronegative. The CDR3 here reads CASSLDRRAIYGYTF. The DNA is TGCGCCAGCAGTCTAGACAGAAGAGCCATCTATGGCTACACCTTC.